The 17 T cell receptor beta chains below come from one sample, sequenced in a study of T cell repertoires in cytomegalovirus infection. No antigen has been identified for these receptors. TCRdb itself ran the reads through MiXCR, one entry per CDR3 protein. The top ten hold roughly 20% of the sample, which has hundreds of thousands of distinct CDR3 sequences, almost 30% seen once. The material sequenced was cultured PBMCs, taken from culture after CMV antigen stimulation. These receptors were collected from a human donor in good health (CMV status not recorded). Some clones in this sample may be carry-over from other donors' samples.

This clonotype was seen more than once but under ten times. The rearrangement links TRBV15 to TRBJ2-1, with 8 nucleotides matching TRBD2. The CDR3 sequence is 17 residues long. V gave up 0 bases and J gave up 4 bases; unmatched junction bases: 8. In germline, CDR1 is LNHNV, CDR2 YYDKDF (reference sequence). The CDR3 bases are TGTGCCACCAGCAGAGATCGGAGCGGGAGCGGTTACAATGAGCAGTTCTTC. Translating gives CATSRDRSGSGYNEQFF.

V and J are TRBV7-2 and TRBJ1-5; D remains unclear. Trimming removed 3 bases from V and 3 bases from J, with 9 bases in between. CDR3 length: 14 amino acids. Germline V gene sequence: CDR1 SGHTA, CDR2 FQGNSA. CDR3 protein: CASSFTPFNQPQHF. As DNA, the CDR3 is TGTGCCAGCAGCTTTACTCCATTCAATCAGCCCCAGCATTTT.

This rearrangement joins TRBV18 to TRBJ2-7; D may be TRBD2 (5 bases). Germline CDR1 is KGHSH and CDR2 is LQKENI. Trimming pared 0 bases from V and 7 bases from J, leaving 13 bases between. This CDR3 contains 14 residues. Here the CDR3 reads CASSPPSVSGEQYF. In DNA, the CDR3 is TGTGCCAGCTCACCACCTTCCGTCTCGGGAGAGCAGTACTTC.

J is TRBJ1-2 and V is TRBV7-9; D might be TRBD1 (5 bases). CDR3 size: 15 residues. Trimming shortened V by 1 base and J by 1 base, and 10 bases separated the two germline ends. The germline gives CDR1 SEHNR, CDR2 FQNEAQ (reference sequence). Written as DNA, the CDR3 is TGTGCCAGCAGCTTAGAGCAGGGAGTTAACTATGGCTACACCTTC. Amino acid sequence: CASSLEQGVNYGYTF.

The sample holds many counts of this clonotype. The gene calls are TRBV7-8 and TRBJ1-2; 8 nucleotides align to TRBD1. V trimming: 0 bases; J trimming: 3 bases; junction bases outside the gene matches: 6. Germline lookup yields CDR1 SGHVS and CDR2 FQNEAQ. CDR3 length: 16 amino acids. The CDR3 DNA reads TGTGCCAGCAGCTTAGCGTCGACAGGGGCGGACTATGGCTACACCTTC. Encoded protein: CASSLASTGADYGYTF.

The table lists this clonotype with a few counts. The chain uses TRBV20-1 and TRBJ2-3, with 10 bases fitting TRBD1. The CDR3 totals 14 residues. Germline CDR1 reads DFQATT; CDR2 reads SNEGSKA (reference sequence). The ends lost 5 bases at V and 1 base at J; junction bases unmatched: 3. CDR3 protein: CSAQGTGGTDTQYF. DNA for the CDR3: TGCAGTGCTCAAGGGACAGGGGGCACAGATACGCAGTATTTT.

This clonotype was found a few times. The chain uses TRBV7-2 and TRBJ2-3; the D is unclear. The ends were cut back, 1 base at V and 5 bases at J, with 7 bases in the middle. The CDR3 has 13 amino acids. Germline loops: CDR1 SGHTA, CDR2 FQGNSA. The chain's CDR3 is CASSLGWVDTQYF. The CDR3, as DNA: TGTGCCAGCAGCTTAGGGTGGGTAGATACGCAGTATTTT.

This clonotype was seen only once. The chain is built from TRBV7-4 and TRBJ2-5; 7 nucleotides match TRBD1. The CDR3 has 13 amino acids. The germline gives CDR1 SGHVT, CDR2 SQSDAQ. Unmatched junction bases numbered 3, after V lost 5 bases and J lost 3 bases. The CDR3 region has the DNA TGTGCCAGCAGCGCCGGGACAGAAGAGACCCAGTACTTC. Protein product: CASSAGTEETQYF.

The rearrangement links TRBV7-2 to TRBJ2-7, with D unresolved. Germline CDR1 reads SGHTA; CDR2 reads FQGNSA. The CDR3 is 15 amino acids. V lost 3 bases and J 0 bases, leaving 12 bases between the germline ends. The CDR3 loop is CASSFSPRISYEQYF. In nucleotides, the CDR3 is TGTGCCAGCAGCTTTAGTCCCAGGATCTCCTACGAGCAGTACTTC.

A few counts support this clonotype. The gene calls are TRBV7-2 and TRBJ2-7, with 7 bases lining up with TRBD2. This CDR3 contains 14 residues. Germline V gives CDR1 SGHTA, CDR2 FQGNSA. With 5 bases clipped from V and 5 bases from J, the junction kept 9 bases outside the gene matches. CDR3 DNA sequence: TGTGCCAGCAGCCGGACTAGGGCCCAGAACGAGCAGTACTTC. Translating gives CASSRTRAQNEQYF.

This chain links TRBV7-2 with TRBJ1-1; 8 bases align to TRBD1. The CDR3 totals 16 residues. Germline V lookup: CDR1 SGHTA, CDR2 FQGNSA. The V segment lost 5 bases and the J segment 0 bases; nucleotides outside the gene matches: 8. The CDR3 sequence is CASSPTGEGLNTEAFF. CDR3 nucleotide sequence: TGTGCCAGCAGCCCGACAGGGGAGGGCCTGAACACTGAAGCTTTCTTT.

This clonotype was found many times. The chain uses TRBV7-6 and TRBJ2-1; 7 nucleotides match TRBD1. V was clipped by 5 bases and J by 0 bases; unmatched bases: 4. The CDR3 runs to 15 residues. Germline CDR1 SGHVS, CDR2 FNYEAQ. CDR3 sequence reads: CASSTGVSSYNEQFF. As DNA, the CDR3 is TGTGCCAGCAGCACAGGGGTGAGCTCCTACAATGAGCAGTTCTTC.

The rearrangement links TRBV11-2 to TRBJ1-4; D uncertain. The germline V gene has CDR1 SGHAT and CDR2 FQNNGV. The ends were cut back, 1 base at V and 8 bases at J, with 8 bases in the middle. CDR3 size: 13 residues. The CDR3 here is CASSLGSTEKLFF. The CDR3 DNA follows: TGTGCCAGCAGCTTAGGCTCGACAGAAAAACTGTTTTTT.

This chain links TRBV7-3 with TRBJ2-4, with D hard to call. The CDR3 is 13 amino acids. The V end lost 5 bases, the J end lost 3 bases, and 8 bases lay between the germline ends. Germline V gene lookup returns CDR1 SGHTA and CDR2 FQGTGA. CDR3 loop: CASSPPGKNIQYF. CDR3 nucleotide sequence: TGTGCCAGCAGCCCCCCGGGCAAAAACATTCAGTACTTC.

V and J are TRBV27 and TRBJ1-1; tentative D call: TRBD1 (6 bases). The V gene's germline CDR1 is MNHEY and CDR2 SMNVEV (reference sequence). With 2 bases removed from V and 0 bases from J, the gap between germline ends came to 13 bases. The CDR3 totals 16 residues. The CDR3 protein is CASSLRTASMNTEAFF. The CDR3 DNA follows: TGTGCCAGCAGTTTACGGACAGCGTCCATGAACACTGAAGCTTTCTTT.

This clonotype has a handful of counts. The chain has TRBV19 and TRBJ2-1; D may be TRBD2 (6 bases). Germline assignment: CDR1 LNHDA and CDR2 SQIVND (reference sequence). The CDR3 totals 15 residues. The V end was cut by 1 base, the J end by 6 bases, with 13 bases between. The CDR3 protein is CASSIGRVTLNEQFF. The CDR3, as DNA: TGTGCCAGTAGTATAGGGAGGGTGACTCTCAATGAGCAGTTCTTC.

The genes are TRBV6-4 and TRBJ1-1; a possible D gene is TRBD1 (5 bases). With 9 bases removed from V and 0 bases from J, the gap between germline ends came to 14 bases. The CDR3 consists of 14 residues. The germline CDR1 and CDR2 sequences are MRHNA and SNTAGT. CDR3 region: CASKSGTVNTEAFF. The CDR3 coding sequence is TGTGCCAGTAAATCCGGGACGGTGAACACTGAAGCTTTCTTT.